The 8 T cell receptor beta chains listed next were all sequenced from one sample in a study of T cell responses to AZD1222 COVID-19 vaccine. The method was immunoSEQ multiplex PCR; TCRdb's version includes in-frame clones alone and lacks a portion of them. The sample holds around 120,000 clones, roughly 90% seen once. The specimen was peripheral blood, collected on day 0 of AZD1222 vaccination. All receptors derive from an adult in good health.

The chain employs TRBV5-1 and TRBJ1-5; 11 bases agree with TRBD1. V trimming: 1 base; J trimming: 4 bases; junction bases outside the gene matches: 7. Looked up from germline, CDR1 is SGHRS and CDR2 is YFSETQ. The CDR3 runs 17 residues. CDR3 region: CASSLKLDRGPNQPQHF. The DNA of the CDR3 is TGCGCCAGCAGCTTGAAGCTGGACAGGGGGCCTAATCAGCCCCAGCATTTT.

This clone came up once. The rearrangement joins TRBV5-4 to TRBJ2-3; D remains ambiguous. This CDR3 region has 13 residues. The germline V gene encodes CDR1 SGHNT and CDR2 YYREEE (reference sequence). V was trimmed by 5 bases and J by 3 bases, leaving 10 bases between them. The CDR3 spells CASRSGATDTQYF. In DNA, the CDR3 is TGTGCCAGCAGATCCGGAGCGACAGATACGCAGTATTTT.

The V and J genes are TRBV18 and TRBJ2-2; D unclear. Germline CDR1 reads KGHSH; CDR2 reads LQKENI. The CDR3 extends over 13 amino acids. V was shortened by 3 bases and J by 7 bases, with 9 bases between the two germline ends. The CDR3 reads CASSPRPSGELFF. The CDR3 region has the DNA TGTGCCAGCTCACCCCGCCCGAGCGGGGAGCTGTTTTTT.

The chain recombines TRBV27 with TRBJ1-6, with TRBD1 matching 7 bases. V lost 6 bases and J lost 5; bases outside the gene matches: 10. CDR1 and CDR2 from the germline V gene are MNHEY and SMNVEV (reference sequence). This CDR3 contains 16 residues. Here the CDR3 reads CASRTTGVSDNSPLHF. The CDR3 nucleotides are TGTGCCAGCAGGACTACAGGGGTATCTGATAATTCACCCCTCCACTTT.

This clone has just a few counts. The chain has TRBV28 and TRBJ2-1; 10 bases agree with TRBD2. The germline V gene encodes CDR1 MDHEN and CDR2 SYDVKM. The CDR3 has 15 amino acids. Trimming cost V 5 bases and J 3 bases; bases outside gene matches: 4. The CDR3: CASSPGTSDYNEQFF. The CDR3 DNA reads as TGTGCCAGCAGTCCCGGGACTAGCGACTACAATGAGCAGTTCTTC.

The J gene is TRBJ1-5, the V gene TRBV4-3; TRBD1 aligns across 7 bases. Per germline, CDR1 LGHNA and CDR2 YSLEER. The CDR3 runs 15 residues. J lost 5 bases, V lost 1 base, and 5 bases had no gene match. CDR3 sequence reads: CASSQGGQSYQPQHF. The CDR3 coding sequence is TGCGCCAGCAGCCAAGGGGGACAGAGCTATCAGCCCCAGCATTTT.

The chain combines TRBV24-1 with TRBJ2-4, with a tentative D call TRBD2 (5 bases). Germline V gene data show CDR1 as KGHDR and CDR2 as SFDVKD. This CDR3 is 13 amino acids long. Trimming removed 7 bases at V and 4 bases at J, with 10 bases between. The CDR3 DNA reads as TGTGCCACCAGACCGGGGTCAAAAAACATTCAGTACTTC. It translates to CATRPGSKNIQYF.

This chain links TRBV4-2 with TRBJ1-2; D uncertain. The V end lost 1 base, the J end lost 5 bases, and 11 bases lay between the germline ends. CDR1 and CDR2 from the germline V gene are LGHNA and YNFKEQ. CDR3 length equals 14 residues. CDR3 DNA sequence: TGTGCCAGCAGCCAAGGGGATTTAGGGTATGGCTACACCTTC. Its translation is CASSQGDLGYGYTF.